This TCR beta chain was found in a study of blood T cell repertoires in COVID-19. The germline gives CDR1 SGHAT, CDR2 FQNNGV. CDR3 length: 14 amino acids. V was trimmed by 1 base and J by 5 bases, leaving 8 bases between them. The protocol was immunoSEQ multiplex PCR, while the TCRdb copy is restricted to in-frame clones and leaves out a portion. The data hold some 370,000 clones, with around 87% observed a single time. The chain employs TRBV11-2 and TRBJ2-2, with D possibly matching TRBD1 (5 bases). This receptor was identified in a woman in her twenties or thirties with COVID-19, enrolled during active disease. Sequenced input: peripheral blood. The CDR3 region is CASSLGTRTGELFF. The CDR3 DNA reads as TGTGCCAGCAGCTTAGGGACACGTACCGGGGAGCTGTTTTTT. Together with reference TRBV11-2 and TRBJ2-2, the CDR3 gives the full variable domain: EAGVAQSPRYKIIEKRQSVAFWCNPISGHATLYWYQQILGQGPKLLIQFQNNGVVDDSQLPKDRFSAERLKGVDSTLKIQPAKLEDSAVYLCASSLGTRTGELFFGEGSRLTVL.